This T cell receptor (beta chain) was recovered during a study of blood T cell repertoires in COVID-19. At the level of the study: There were acute and convalescent COVID-19 samples, and they came from the United States, Italy and Spain. From T cells, B-cell-depleted T cells, or PBMCs came the material, which was cDNA or gDNA.

The participants were between 18 and 89 years old and came from some 23 US areas. Cohorts were based on clinical histories the participants reported. Measured with immunoSEQ multiplex PCR; TCRdb has only the in-frame clones, and not every one. The sample shows over 300,000 clones, 70% to 90% of them seen only once. Trimming took off 6 bases at V and 8 bases at J, with 13 bases between the two ends. This CDR3 region has 13 residues. CDR1 and CDR2 (germline): MNHEY, SVGAGI. This clonotype originated in a man between 25 and 39 years old who had recovered from COVID-19. The chain uses TRBV6-5 and TRBJ1-4; D not certain. Sequencing used PBMCs or T cells enriched from blood (not recorded which). Here the CDR3 DNA reads TGTGCCAGCAGCCAACAGCAGATCGAAAAACTGTTTTTT. Translating gives CASSQQQIEKLFF.